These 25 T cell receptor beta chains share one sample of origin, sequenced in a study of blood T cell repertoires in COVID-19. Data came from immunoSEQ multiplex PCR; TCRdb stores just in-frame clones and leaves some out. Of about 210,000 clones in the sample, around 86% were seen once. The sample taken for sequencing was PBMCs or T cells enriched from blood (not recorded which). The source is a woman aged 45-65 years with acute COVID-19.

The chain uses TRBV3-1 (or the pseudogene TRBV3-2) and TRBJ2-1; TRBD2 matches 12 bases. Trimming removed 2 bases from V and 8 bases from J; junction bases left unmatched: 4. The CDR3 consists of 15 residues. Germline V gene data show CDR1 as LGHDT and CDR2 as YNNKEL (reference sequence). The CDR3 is CASSQLAGGQHEQFF. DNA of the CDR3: TGTGCCAGCAGCCAACTAGCGGGGGGGCAACATGAGCAGTTCTTC.

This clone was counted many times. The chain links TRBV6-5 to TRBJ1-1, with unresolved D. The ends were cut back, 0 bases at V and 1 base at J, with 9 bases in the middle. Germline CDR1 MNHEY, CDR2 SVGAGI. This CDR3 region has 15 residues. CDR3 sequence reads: CASSYSIIENTEAFF. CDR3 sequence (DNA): TGTGCCAGCAGTTACTCGATTATAGAGAACACTGAAGCTTTCTTT.

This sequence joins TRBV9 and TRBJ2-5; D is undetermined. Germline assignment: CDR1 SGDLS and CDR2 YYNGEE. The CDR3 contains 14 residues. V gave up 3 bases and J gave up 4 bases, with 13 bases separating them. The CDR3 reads CASSATPPGETQYF. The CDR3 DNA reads TGTGCCAGCAGCGCCACCCCGCCCGGAGAGACCCAGTACTTC.

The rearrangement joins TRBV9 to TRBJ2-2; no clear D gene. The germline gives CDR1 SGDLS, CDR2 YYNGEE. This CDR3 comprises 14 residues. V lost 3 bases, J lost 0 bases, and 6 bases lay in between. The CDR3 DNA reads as TGTGCCAGCAGCGACAGATCGAACACCGGGGAGCTGTTTTTT. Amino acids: CASSDRSNTGELFF.

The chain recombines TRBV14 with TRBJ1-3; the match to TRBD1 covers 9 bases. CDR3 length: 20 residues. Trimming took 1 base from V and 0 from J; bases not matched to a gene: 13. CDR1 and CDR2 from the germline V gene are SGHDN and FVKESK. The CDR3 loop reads CASSQVISSGQGFSGNTIYF. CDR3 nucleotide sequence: TGTGCCAGCAGCCAAGTTATAAGTTCGGGACAGGGATTCTCTGGAAACACCATATATTTT. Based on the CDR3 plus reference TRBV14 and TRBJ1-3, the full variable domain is EAGVTQFPSHSVIEKGQTVTLRCDPISGHDNLYWYRRVMGKEIKFLLHFVKESKQDESGMPNNRFLAERTGGTYSTLKVQPAELEDSGVYFCASSQVISSGQGFSGNTIYFGEGSWLTVV.

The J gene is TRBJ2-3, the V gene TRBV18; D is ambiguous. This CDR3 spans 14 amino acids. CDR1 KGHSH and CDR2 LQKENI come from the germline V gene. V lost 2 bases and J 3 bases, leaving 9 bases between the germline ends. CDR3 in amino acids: CASSPGPTTDTQYF. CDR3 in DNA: TGTGCCAGCTCACCAGGCCCCACGACAGATACGCAGTATTTT.

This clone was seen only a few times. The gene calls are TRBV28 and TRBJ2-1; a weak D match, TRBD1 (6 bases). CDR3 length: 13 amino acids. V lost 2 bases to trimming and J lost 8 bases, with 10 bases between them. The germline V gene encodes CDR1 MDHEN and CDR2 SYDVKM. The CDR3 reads CASSLTGRDEQFF. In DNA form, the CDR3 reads TGTGCCAGCAGTTTAACAGGGCGGGATGAGCAGTTCTTC.

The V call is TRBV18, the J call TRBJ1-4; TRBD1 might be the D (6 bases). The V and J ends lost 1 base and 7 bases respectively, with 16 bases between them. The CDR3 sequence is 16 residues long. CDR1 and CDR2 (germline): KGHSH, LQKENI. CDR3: CASSPQNRVDGEKLFF. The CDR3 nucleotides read TGTGCCAGCTCACCACAGAACAGGGTTGATGGTGAAAAACTGTTTTTT.

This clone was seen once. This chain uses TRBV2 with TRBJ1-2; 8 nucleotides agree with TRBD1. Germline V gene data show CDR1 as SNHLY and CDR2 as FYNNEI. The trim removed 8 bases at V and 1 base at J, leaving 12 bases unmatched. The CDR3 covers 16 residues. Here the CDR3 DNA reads TGTGCCAGCTCCCGATCCGGGACAGGCGATAACTATGGCTACACCTTC. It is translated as CASSRSGTGDNYGYTF.

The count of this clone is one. CDR3 DNA sequence: TGTGCCAGCAGCTTAGTGGCAGGGACAGGGGACTACGAGCAGTACTTC. It translates to CASSLVAGTGDYEQYF. The chain links TRBV7-2 to TRBJ2-7, with 10 nucleotides matching TRBD1. Germline-derived CDR1 and CDR2 are SGHTA and FQGNSA. V lost 1 base, J lost 3 bases, and 6 bases stayed unmatched. The length of the CDR3 is 16 residues. Complete variable domain (other parts from reference TRBV7-2 and TRBJ2-7): GAGVSQSPSNKVTEKGKDVELRCDPISGHTALYWYRQSLGQGLEFLIYFQGNSAPDKSGLPSDRFSAERTGGSVSTLTIQRTQQEDSAVYLCASSLVAGTGDYEQYFGPGTRLTVT.

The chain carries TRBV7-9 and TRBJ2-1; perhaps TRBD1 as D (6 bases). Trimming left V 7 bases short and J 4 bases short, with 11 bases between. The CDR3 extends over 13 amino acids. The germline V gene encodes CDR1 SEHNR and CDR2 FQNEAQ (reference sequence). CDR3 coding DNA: TGTGCCAGCAAAGGACAGTTGTACAATGAGCAGTTCTTC. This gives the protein CASKGQLYNEQFF. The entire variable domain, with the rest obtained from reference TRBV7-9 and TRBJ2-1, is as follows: DTGVSQNPRHKITKRGQNVTFRCDPISEHNRLYWYRQTLGQGPEFLTYFQNEAQLEKSRLLSDRFSAERPKGSFSTLEIQRTEQGDSAMYLCASKGQLYNEQFFGPGTRLTVL.

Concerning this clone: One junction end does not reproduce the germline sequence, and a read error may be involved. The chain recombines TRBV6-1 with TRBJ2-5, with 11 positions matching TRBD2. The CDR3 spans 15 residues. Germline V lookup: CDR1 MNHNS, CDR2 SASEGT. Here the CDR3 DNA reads TGTGCCAGCACTGAAGGTGGGCTAGCGGGGGGGACCCAGTACTTC. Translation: CASTEGGLAGGTQYF.

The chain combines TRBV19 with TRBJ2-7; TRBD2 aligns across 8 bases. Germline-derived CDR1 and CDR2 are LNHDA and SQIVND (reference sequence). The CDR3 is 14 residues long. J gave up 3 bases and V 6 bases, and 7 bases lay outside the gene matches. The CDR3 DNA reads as TGTGCCAGTAGGGAGAGCGGGAGAGGCTACGAGCAGTACTTC. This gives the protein CASRESGRGYEQYF.

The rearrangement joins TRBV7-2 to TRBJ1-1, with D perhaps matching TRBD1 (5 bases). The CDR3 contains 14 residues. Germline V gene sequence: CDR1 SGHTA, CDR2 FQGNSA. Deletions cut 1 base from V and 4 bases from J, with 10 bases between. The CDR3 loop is CASSLGRGGTEAFF. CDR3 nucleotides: TGTGCCAGCAGCTTAGGGCGGGGGGGCACTGAAGCTTTCTTT.

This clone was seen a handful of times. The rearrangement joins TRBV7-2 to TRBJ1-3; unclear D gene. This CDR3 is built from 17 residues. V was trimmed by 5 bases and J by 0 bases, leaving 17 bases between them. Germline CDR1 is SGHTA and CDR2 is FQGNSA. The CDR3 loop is CASSAQPGASSGNTIYF. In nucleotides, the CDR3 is TGTGCCAGCAGCGCTCAACCCGGAGCCTCCTCTGGAAACACCATATATTTT.

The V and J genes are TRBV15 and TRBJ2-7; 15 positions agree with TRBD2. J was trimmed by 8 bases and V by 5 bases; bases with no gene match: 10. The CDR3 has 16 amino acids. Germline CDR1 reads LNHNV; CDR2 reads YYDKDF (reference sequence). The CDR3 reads CATSGGGGTSGRQQYF. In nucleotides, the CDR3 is TGTGCCACCAGCGGAGGGGGGGGGACTAGCGGGAGGCAGCAGTACTTC.

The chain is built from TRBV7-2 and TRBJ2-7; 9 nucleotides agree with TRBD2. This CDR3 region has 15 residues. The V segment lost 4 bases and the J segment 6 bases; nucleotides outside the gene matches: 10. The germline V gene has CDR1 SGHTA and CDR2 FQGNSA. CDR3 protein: CASSSILAGGREQYF. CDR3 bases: TGTGCCAGCAGCTCGATCCTGGCGGGGGGGCGCGAGCAGTACTTC.

The CDR3 loop is CASSLNRGYMAEAFF. The CDR3 nucleotides read TGTGCCAGCAGCCTTAACAGGGGGTATATGGCTGAAGCTTTCTTT. This chain links TRBV6-2 or TRBV6-3 with TRBJ1-1; TRBD1 matches 8 bases. The germline V gene encodes CDR1 MNHEY and CDR2 SVGEGT. CDR3 length: 15 residues. Trimming took 6 bases from V and 6 from J; bases not matched to a gene: 12.

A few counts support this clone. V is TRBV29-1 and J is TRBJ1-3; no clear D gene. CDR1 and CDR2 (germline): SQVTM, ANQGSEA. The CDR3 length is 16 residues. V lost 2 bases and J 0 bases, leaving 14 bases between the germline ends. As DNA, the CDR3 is TGCAGCGTTGAACTAGTAGGGAGAAGCTCTGGAAACACCATATATTTT. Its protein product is CSVELVGRSSGNTIYF.

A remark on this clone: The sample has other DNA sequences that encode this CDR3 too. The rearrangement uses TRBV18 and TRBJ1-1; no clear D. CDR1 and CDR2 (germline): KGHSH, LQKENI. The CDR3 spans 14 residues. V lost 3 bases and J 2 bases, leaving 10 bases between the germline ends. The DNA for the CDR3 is TGTGCCAGCTCACCCCGGGAAGGAAACACTGAAGCTTTCTTT. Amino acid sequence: CASSPREGNTEAFF.

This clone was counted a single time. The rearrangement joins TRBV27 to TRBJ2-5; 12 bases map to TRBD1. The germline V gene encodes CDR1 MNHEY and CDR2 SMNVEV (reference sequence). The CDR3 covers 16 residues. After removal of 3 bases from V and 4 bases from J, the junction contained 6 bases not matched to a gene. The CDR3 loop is CASSLRDRGPRETQYF. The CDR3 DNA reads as TGTGCCAGCAGTTTGAGGGACAGGGGGCCCAGAGAGACCCAGTACTTC.

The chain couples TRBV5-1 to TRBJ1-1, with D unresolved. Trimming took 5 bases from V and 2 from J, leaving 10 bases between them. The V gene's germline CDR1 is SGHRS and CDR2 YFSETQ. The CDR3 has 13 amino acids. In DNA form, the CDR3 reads TGCGCCAGCAGGAAGAGGGCAAACACTGAAGCTTTCTTT. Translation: CASRKRANTEAFF.

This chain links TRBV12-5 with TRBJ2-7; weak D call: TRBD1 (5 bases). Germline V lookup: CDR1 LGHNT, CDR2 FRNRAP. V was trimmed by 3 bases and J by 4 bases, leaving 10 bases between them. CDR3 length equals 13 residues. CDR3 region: CASGLGQGYEQYF. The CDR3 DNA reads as TGTGCTAGTGGTTTAGGTCAGGGTTACGAGCAGTACTTC.

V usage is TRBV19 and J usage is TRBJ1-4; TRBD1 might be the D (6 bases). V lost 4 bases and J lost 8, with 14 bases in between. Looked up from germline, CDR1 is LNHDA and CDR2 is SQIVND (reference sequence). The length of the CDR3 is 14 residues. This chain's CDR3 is CASSKQGDIEKLFF. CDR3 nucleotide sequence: TGTGCCAGTAGTAAACAGGGCGATATAGAAAAACTGTTTTTT.

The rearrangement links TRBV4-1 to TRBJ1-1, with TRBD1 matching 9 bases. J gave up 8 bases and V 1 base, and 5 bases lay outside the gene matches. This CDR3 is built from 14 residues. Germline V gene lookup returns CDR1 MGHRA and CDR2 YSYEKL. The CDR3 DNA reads TGCGCCAGCAGCCAAGTTCCCGGGACAGGGGAAGCTTTCTTT. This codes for CASSQVPGTGEAFF.